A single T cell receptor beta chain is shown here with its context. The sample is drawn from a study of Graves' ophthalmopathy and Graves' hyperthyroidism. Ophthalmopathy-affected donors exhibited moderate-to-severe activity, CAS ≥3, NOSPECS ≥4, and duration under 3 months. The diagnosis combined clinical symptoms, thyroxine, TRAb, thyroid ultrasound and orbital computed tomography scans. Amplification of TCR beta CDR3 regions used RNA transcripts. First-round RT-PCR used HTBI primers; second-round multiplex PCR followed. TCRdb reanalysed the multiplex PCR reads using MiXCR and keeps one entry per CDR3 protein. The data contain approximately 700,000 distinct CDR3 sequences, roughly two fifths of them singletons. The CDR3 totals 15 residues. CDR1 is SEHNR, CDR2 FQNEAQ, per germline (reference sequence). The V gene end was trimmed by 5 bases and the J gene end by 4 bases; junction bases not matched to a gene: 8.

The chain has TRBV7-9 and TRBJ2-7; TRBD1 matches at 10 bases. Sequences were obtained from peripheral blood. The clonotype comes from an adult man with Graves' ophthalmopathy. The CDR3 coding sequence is TGTGCCAGCAGCGCCCGGGACAGGGGATTTTACGAGCAGTACTTC. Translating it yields CASSARDRGFYEQYF.